The 23 T cell receptor beta chains presented below share a single source sample, sequenced in a study of blood T cell repertoires in COVID-19. Clones were sequenced by immunoSEQ multiplex PCR, and TCRdb holds only the in-frame ones, with some missing. The data contain 150,000 to 200,000 clones, around four fifths of them seen just once; the ten biggest clones take up 5% to 8.5%. Source material: peripheral blood. These TCRs come from an older man with active or convalescent COVID-19.

This clone was found many times. Other DNA sequences of this sample code for an identical CDR3. The V call is TRBV2, the J call TRBJ2-3, with D hard to call. The CDR3 is 12 amino acids. V gave up 3 bases and J gave up 4 bases, with 5 bases separating them. Germline assignment: CDR1 SNHLY and CDR2 FYNNEI. CDR3 nucleotide sequence: TGTGCCAGCAGTGAGGTAGCAGATACGCAGTATTTT. This encodes CASSEVADTQYF.

Only a few counts were recorded for this clone. The rearrangement links TRBV2 to TRBJ2-1, with a weak D call TRBD2 (5 bases). This CDR3 spans 13 amino acids. Looked up from germline, CDR1 is SNHLY and CDR2 is FYNNEI. Trimming shortened V by 4 bases and J by 8 bases, and 12 bases separated the two germline ends. The CDR3 nucleotides read TGTGCCAGCAGTGGAAACTCCGGGGATGAGCAGTTCTTC. This codes for CASSGNSGDEQFF.

This chain joins TRBV11-2 and TRBJ1-2, with 10 bases identical to TRBD1. This CDR3 region has 17 residues. The germline V gene has CDR1 SGHAT and CDR2 FQNNGV. J gave up 5 bases and V 7 bases, and 16 bases lay outside the gene matches. CDR3 nucleotides: TGTGCCAGCACCTCGCACTGGGGACAGGGGACGACGTATGGCTACACCTTC. This translates into CASTSHWGQGTTYGYTF.

Of note for this clone: The same CDR3 is also encoded by other DNA sequences in this sample. The chain has TRBV19 and TRBJ1-4; weak D call: TRBD1 (6 bases). The CDR3 spans 13 residues. Trimming removed 4 bases at V and 7 bases at J, with 10 bases between. The germline CDR1 and CDR2 sequences are LNHDA and SQIVND (reference sequence). The CDR3 DNA reads TGTGCCAGTAGTACACGGACAGTTGAAAAACTGTTTTTT. This gives the protein CASSTRTVEKLFF. Based on the CDR3 plus reference TRBV19 and TRBJ1-4, the full variable domain is DGGITQSPKYLFRKEGQNVTLSCEQNLNHDAMYWYRQDPGQGLRLIYYSQIVNDFQKGDIAEGYSVSREKKESFPLTVTSAQKNPTAFYLCASSTRTVEKLFFGSGTQLSVL.

V and J are TRBV20-1 and TRBJ2-3; D gene uncertain. Trimming left V 3 bases short and J 5 bases short, with 6 bases between. Germline lookup yields CDR1 DFQATT and CDR2 SNEGSKA (reference sequence). The CDR3 is 11 amino acids. In DNA form, the CDR3 reads TGCAGTGCTAGTTTTCTAGATACGCAGTATTTT. Its protein is CSASFLDTQYF.

The chain couples TRBV10-1 to TRBJ1-1, with a tentative D call TRBD1 (6 bases). V was cut by 4 bases and J by 2 bases, with 11 bases left in between. Germline V CDR1 and CDR2: WNHNN, SYGVQD (reference sequence). The CDR3 length is 14 residues. Here the CDR3 reads CASSGTEPNTEAFF. The DNA for the CDR3 is TGCGCCAGCAGTGGGACAGAACCCAACACTGAAGCTTTCTTT.

This chain joins TRBV7-2 and TRBJ1-1, with D unresolved. V shed 1 base and J shed 10 bases, with 13 bases lying between them. The CDR3 runs to 13 residues. CDR1 and CDR2 from the germline V gene are SGHTA and FQGNSA. CDR3 in amino acids: CASSLDRRAGAFF. The CDR3 coding sequence is TGTGCCAGCAGCTTAGATCGGCGGGCTGGAGCTTTCTTT.

The rearrangement uses TRBV18 and TRBJ2-1, with TRBD1 identical over 10 bases. Looked up from germline, CDR1 is KGHSH and CDR2 is LQKENI. V gave up 3 bases and J gave up 0 bases; unmatched junction bases: 2. This CDR3 has 16 residues. As DNA, the CDR3 is TGTGCCAGCTCACCGGGACAGGGGAGCTCCTACAATGAGCAGTTCTTC. This codes for CASSPGQGSSYNEQFF. The entire variable domain, with the rest obtained from reference TRBV18 and TRBJ2-1, is as follows: NAGVMQNPRHLVRRRGQEARLRCSPMKGHSHVYWYRQLPEEGLKFMVYLQKENIIDESGMPKERFSAEFPKEGPSILRIQQVVRGDSAAYFCASSPGQGSSYNEQFFGPGTRLTVL.

This rearrangement joins TRBV7-6 to TRBJ2-3, with a weak D call TRBD1 (6 bases). The V gene lost 1 base and the J gene lost 5 bases, with 13 bases spanning the gap. Germline loops: CDR1 SGHVS, CDR2 FNYEAQ. This CDR3 spans 15 amino acids. The CDR3 DNA follows: TGTGCCAGCAGCTTAGTGCAGGGACACAGAGATACGCAGTATTTT. Its translation is CASSLVQGHRDTQYF.

The chain recombines TRBV2 with TRBJ2-3, with TRBD2 identical over 8 bases. CDR3 length equals 14 residues. The V segment lost 8 bases and the J segment 4 bases; nucleotides outside the gene matches: 8. Germline values: CDR1 SNHLY, CDR2 FYNNEI. CDR3 residues: CASQSGSRSDTQYF. In nucleotides, the CDR3 is TGTGCCAGCCAAAGCGGGAGTAGATCAGATACGCAGTATTTT.

This CDR3 reads CASSTLAGFSEQYF. CDR3 DNA sequence: TGTGCCAGCAGCACTCTCGCAGGTTTTAGCGAGCAGTACTTC. The chain carries TRBV9 and TRBJ2-7; no definite D call. Per the germline V gene, CDR1 is SGDLS and CDR2 is YYNGEE. CDR3 size: 14 residues. Trimming removed 4 bases from V and 6 bases from J, with 17 bases in between.

This clone has only one observation. The chain carries TRBV19 and TRBJ2-2; D call uncertain. CDR3 size: 12 residues. Trimming shortened V by 7 bases and J by 6 bases, and 9 bases separated the two germline ends. Germline CDR1 is LNHDA and CDR2 is SQIVND (reference sequence). CDR3 sequence reads: CASTVAAGELFF. CDR3 coding DNA: TGTGCCAGTACGGTCGCCGCCGGGGAGCTGTTTTTT.

The rearrangement joins TRBV3-1 (or the pseudogene TRBV3-2) to TRBJ2-3; TRBD2 matches 12 bases. CDR1 is LGHDT and CDR2 is YNNKEL in the germline V gene (reference sequence). CDR3 length: 15 residues. Trimming took 2 bases from V and 6 from J; bases not matched to a gene: 3. CDR3 loop: CASSQPLAGGDTQYF. The CDR3 DNA sequence: TGTGCCAGCAGCCAACCCCTAGCGGGGGGGGATACGCAGTATTTT.

V and J are TRBV5-6 and TRBJ1-2, with D perhaps TRBD1 (5 bases). CDR1 and CDR2 from the germline V gene are SGHDT and YYEEEE. V was clipped by 5 bases and J by 4 bases, with 15 bases between them. This CDR3 comprises 14 residues. In DNA form, the CDR3 reads TGTGCCAGCAGAACTGGAGGAGGGGCCTATGGCTACACCTTC. The encoded protein is CASRTGGGAYGYTF.

J is TRBJ1-2 and V is TRBV11-2; 10 bases match TRBD1. The length of the CDR3 is 16 residues. V lost 4 bases, J lost 4 bases, and 9 bases stayed unmatched. Germline lookup yields CDR1 SGHAT and CDR2 FQNNGV. CDR3 nucleotides: TGTGCCAGCAGCTGGGGACAGGGGCGCCCTCCCTATGGCTACACCTTC. Translation: CASSWGQGRPPYGYTF. Combining the CDR3 with reference TRBV11-2 and TRBJ1-2 gives the whole variable domain EAGVAQSPRYKIIEKRQSVAFWCNPISGHATLYWYQQILGQGPKLLIQFQNNGVVDDSQLPKDRFSAERLKGVDSTLKIQPAKLEDSAVYLCASSWGQGRPPYGYTFGSGTRLTVV.

This clone was recorded only once. This chain connects TRBV29-1 to TRBJ1-4, with D maybe TRBD1 (5 bases). CDR1 is SQVTM, CDR2 ANQGSEA, per germline. Trimming pared 8 bases from V and 0 bases from J, leaving 19 bases between. CDR3 length: 16 amino acids. The CDR3 spells CSTGPKRSATNEKLFF. CDR3 DNA sequence: TGCAGCACGGGGCCTAAACGGAGTGCAACTAATGAAAAACTGTTTTTT.

This chain uses TRBV5-1 with TRBJ2-3, with 7 bases that match TRBD2. This CDR3 spans 15 amino acids. CDR1 and CDR2 (germline): SGHRS, YFSETQ. With V trimmed by 5 bases and J by 0 bases, 6 bases remained unmatched. The CDR3 nucleotides are TGCGCCAGCAGTAACGCGGGAGCGAGCACAGATACGCAGTATTTT. Protein sequence: CASSNAGASTDTQYF.

The table lists this clone with a few counts. The rearrangement links TRBV5-8 to TRBJ1-1; 8 bases are a match to TRBD1. Germline V lookup: CDR1 SGHTS, CDR2 YDEGEE. The junction had 6 bases not matched to a gene; V was cut back by 4 bases and J by 1 base. The CDR3 spans 15 residues. The CDR3 spells CASSRTGQGNTEAFF. In DNA form, the CDR3 reads TGTGCCAGCAGCCGCACCGGACAGGGGAACACTGAAGCTTTCTTT.

This clone was seen only once. The rearrangement joins TRBV30 to TRBJ1-4; 11 nucleotides align to TRBD1. The J segment lost 6 bases and the V segment lost 2 bases, leaving 5 bases of the junction unmatched. Germline V gene data show CDR1 as GTSNPN and CDR2 as SVGIG (reference sequence). This CDR3 contains 15 residues. CDR3 region: CAWSPPGQGDEKLFF. CDR3 bases: TGTGCCTGGAGTCCGCCGGGACAGGGGGATGAAAAACTGTTTTTT.

J is TRBJ2-3 and V is TRBV5-5; TRBD2 matches at 7 bases. This CDR3 has 16 amino acids. Per the germline V gene, CDR1 is SGHKS and CDR2 is YYEKEE (reference sequence). J gave up 0 bases and V 0 bases, and 4 bases lay outside the gene matches. The CDR3 sequence: CASSLELAVSTDTQYF. The CDR3 coding sequence is TGTGCCAGCAGCTTGGAGCTAGCGGTTAGCACAGATACGCAGTATTTT.

This sequence joins TRBV15 and TRBJ1-3, with D possibly being TRBD1 (5 bases). V was trimmed by 0 bases and J by 6 bases, leaving 12 bases between them. Per germline, CDR1 LNHNV and CDR2 YYDKDF (reference sequence). The CDR3 has 15 residues. The CDR3 sequence: CATSREGHFENTIYF. DNA for the CDR3: TGTGCCACCAGCAGAGAGGGGCATTTTGAAAACACCATATATTTT.

In DNA, the CDR3 is TGCGCCAGCAGTGACGCCGGACAGACCCATCAGCCCCAGCATTTT. Amino acid sequence: CASSDAGQTHQPQHF. The rearrangement joins TRBV10-2 to TRBJ1-5; D possibly corresponds to TRBD1 (6 bases). Germline CDR1 and CDR2: WSHSY and SAAADI. V was shortened by 3 bases and J by 5 bases, with 14 bases between the two germline ends. The CDR3 runs 15 residues.

The V call is TRBV5-5, the J call TRBJ1-1; TRBD1 matches at 8 bases. Germline lookup yields CDR1 SGHKS and CDR2 YYEKEE (reference sequence). The CDR3 has 13 residues. The V and J ends lost 4 bases and 4 bases, in that order; junction bases with no gene match: 3. This CDR3 is CASSNTGGTEAFF. CDR3 bases: TGTGCCAGCAGCAACACAGGGGGCACTGAAGCTTTCTTT.